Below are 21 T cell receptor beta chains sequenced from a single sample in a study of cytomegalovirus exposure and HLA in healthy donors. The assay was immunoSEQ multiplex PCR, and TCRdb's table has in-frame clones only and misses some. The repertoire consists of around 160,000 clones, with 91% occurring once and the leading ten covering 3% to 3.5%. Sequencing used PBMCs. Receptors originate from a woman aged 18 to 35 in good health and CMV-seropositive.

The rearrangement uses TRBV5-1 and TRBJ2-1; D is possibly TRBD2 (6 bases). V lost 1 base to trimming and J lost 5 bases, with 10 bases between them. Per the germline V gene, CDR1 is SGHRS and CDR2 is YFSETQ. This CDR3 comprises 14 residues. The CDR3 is CASSLSGGDNEQFF. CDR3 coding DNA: TGCGCCAGCAGCTTGTCAGGCGGGGACAATGAGCAGTTCTTC. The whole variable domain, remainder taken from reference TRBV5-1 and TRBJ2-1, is KAGVTQTPRYLIKTRGQQVTLSCSPISGHRSVSWYQQTPGQGLQFLFEYFSETQRNKGNFPGRFSGRQFSNSRSEMNVSTLELGDSALYLCASSLSGGDNEQFFGPGTRLTVL.

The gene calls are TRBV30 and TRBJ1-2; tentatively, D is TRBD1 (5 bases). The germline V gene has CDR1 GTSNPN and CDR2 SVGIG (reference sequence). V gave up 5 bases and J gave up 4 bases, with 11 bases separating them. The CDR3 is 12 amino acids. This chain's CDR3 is CAWVQGTYGYTF. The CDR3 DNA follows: TGTGCCTGGGTTCAGGGAACCTATGGCTACACCTTC.

CDR3 DNA sequence: TGTGCCAGCAGCGGGGGAACCTACGAGCAGTACTTC. It codes for CASSGGTYEQYF. The rearrangement joins TRBV27 to TRBJ2-7; D may be TRBD2 (6 bases). Deletions cut 6 bases from V and 2 bases from J, with 8 bases between. The CDR3 spans 12 residues. In germline, CDR1 is MNHEY, CDR2 SMNVEV (reference sequence).

CDR3 nucleotide sequence: TGTGCCAGCACCCGGGACAGGGATAACTATGGCTACACCTTC. It encodes CASTRDRDNYGYTF. The rearrangement uses TRBV2 and TRBJ1-2; 9 bases are shared with TRBD1. V lost 7 bases and J lost 1; bases outside the gene matches: 4. The CDR3 loop spans 14 amino acids. CDR1 and CDR2 from the germline V gene are SNHLY and FYNNEI.

The CDR3 sequence is CASSLTTGTVNTEAFF. CDR3 DNA: TGCGCCAGCAGTCTGACCACCGGGACAGTGAACACTGAAGCTTTCTTT. The V and J genes are TRBV5-1 and TRBJ1-1; 7 bases map to TRBD1. This CDR3 comprises 16 residues. J lost 0 bases, V lost 5 bases, and 10 bases had no gene match. Germline V gene data show CDR1 as SGHRS and CDR2 as YFSETQ.

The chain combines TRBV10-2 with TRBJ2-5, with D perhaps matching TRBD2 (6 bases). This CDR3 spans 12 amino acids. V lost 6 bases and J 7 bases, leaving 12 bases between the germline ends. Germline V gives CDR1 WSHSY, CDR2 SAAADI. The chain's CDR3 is CASRGLGTTQYF. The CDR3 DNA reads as TGCGCCAGCAGGGGACTGGGCACGACCCAGTACTTC.

The CDR3 DNA reads as TGTGCCAGCAGTGCTAACAGGGTTTCGGTCTCCTACGAGCAGTACTTC. Translating it yields CASSANRVSVSYEQYF. This chain connects TRBV6-1 to TRBJ2-7; D is possibly TRBD1 (6 bases). Looked up from germline, CDR1 is MNHNS and CDR2 is SASEGT. The CDR3 length is 16 residues. The V gene lost 4 bases and the J gene lost 0 bases, with 16 bases spanning the gap.

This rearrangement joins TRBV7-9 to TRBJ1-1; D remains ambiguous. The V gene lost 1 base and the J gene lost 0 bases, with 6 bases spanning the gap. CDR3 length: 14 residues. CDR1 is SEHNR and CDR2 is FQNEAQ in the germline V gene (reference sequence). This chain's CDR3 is CASSLVTMNTEAFF. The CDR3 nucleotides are TGTGCCAGCAGCTTAGTTACTATGAACACTGAAGCTTTCTTT. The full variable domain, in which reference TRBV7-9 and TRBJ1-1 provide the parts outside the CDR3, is DTGVSQNPRHKITKRGQNVTFRCDPISEHNRLYWYRQTLGQGPEFLTYFQNEAQLEKSRLLSDRFSAERPKGSFSTLEIQRTEQGDSAMYLCASSLVTMNTEAFFGQGTRLTVV.

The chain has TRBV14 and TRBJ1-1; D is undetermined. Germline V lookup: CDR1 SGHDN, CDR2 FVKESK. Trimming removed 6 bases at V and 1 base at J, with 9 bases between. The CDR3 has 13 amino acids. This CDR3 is CASSNGWNTEAFF. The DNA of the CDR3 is TGTGCCAGCAGTAACGGGTGGAACACTGAAGCTTTCTTT.

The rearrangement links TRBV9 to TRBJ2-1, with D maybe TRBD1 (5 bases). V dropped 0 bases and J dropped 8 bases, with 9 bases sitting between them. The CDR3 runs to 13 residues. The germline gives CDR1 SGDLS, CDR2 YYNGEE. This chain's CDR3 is CASSVVEGDEQFF. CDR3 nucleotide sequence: TGTGCCAGCAGCGTAGTTGAAGGGGATGAGCAGTTCTTC.

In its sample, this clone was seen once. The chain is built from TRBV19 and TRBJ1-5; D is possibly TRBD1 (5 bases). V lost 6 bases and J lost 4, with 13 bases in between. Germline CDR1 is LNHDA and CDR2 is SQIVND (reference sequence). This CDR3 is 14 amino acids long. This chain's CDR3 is CASRVGGANQPQHF. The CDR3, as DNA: TGTGCCAGTAGGGTGGGAGGGGCGAATCAGCCCCAGCATTTT. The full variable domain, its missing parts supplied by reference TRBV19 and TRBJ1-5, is DGGITQSPKYLFRKEGQNVTLSCEQNLNHDAMYWYRQDPGQGLRLIYYSQIVNDFQKGDIAEGYSVSREKKESFPLTVTSAQKNPTAFYLCASRVGGANQPQHFGDGTRLSIL.

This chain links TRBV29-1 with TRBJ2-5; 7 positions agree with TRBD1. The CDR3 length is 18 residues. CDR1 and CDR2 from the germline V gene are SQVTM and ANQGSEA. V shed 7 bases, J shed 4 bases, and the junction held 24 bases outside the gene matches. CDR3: CSADQRLWTGKRGETQYF. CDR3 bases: TGCAGCGCCGATCAGCGCCTCTGGACAGGCAAACGAGGAGAGACCCAGTACTTC.

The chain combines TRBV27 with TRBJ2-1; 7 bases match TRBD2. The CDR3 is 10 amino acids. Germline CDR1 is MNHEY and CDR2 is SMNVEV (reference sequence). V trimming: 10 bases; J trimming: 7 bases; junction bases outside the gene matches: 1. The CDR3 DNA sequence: TGTGCCACCGGGGGGAATGAGCAGTTCTTC. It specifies CATGGNEQFF.

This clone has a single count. CDR3 residues: CASTTTGGRRETQYF. CDR3 nucleotide sequence: TGTGCCAGCACCACGACAGGGGGCAGGAGGGAGACCCAGTACTTC. The V call is TRBV6-1, the J call TRBJ2-5, with TRBD1 matching 10 bases. In germline, CDR1 is MNHNS, CDR2 SASEGT. This CDR3 region has 15 residues. J was trimmed by 5 bases and V by 7 bases; bases with no gene match: 10.

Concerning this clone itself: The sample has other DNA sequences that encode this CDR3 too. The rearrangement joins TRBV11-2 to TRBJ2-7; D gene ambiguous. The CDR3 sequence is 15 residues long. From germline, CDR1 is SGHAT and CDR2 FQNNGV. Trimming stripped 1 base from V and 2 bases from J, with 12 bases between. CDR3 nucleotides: TGTGCCAGCAGCTTAGCGGCAGGAATTCCCTACGAGCAGTACTTC. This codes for CASSLAAGIPYEQYF.

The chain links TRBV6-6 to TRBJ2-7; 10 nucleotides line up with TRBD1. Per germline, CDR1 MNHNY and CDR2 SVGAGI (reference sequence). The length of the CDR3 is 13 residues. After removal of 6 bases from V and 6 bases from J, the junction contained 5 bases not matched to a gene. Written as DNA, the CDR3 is TGTGCCAGCAGGGGACAGGGGCTGGGCGAGCAGTACTTC. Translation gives CASRGQGLGEQYF.

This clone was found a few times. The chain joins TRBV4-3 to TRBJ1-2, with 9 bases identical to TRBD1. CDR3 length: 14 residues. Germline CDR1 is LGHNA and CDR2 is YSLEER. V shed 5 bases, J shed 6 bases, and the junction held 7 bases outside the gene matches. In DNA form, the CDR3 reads TGCGCCAGCAGCGCCCTGACAGGGGGGGATGGCTACACCTTC. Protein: CASSALTGGDGYTF.

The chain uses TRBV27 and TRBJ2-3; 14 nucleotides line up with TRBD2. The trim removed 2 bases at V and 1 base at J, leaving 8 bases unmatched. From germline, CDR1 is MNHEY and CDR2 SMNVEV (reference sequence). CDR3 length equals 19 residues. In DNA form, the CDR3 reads TGTGCCAGCAGTTTACGGGGGACTAGCGGGGGCATACGCACAGATACGCAGTATTTT. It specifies CASSLRGTSGGIRTDTQYF.

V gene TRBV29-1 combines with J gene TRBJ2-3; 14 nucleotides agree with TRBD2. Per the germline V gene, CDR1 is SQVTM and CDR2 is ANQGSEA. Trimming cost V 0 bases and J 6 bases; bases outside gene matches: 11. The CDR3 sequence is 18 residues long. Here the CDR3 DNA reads TGCAGCGTTGAAGAACTAGGACTAGCGGGAGGAAGCAGGGATACGCAGTATTTT. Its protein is CSVEELGLAGGSRDTQYF.

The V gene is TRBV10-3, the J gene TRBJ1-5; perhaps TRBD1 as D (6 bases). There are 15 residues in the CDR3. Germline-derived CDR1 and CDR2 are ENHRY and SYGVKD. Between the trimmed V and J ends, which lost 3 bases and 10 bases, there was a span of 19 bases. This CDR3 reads CAISELPTGSGPQHF. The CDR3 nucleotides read TGTGCCATCAGTGAACTACCGACAGGCTCGGGACCCCAGCATTTT.

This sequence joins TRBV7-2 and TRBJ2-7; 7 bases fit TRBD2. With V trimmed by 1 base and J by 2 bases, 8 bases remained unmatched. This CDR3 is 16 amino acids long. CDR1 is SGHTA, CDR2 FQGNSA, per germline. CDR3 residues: CASSLGRLAGAYEQYF. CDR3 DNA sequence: TGTGCCAGCAGCTTAGGGAGACTAGCCGGGGCCTACGAGCAGTACTTC.